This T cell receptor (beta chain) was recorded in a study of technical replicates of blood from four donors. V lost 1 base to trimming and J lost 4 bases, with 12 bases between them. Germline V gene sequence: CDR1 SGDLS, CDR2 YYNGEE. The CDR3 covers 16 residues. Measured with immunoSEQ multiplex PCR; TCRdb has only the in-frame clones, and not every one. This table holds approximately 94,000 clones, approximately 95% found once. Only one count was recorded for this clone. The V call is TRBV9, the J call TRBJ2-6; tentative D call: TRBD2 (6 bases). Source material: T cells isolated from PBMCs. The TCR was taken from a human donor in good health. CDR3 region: CASSVMGRTGANVLTF. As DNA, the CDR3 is TGTGCCAGCAGCGTAATGGGGAGGACCGGGGCCAACGTCCTGACTTTC.